This passage covers 9 T cell receptor beta chains from one sample sequenced in a study of blood T cell repertoires in COVID-19. TCRdb's copy holds only in-frame clones and misses some; the assay was immunoSEQ multiplex PCR. There are about 190,000 clones in the sample; less than 85% occur only once, and 3% to 3.5% lies in the top ten. The sample was PBMCs or T cells enriched from blood (not recorded which). These receptor sequences come from a woman aged 25-40 years who had recovered from COVID-19.

This chain connects TRBV7-3 to TRBJ1-5, with TRBD1 as a possible D gene (5 bases). This CDR3 spans 13 amino acids. V gave up 2 bases and J gave up 4 bases, with 6 bases separating them. CDR1 SGHTA and CDR2 FQGTGA come from the germline V gene. DNA of the CDR3: TGTGCCAGCAGCTTAGACAGTAATCAGCCCCAGCATTTT. The encoded protein is CASSLDSNQPQHF.

V usage is TRBV30 and J usage is TRBJ1-3, with D unclear. CDR3 length: 11 residues. The ends were cut back, 3 bases at V and 8 bases at J, with 8 bases in the middle. Germline CDR1 is GTSNPN and CDR2 is SVGIG (reference sequence). The chain's CDR3 is CAWRTQDTIYF. CDR3 nucleotide sequence: TGTGCCTGGAGGACTCAAGACACCATATATTTT.

The chain has TRBV28 and TRBJ1-2; D might be TRBD1 (6 bases). The CDR3 contains 14 residues. The germline V gene encodes CDR1 MDHEN and CDR2 SYDVKM. The V and J ends lost 6 bases and 4 bases respectively, with 15 bases between them. CDR3: CASSTRDTPYGYTF. The CDR3, as DNA: TGTGCCAGCAGCACGAGGGACACCCCCTATGGCTACACCTTC.

This chain connects TRBV6-5 to TRBJ2-1, with TRBD1 as a possible D gene (6 bases). The CDR3 loop spans 15 amino acids. Germline CDR1 is MNHEY and CDR2 is SVGAGI. V was trimmed by 6 bases and J by 0 bases, leaving 12 bases between them. CDR3 region: CASRNTGSSYNEQFF. For the CDR3, the DNA is TGTGCCAGCAGGAATACAGGGAGCTCCTACAATGAGCAGTTCTTC.

V is TRBV27 and J is TRBJ2-1, with 10 nucleotides matching TRBD2. V lost 5 bases to trimming and J lost 0 bases; unmatched junction nucleotides: 10. CDR3 length: 18 residues. Germline CDR1 MNHEY, CDR2 SMNVEV (reference sequence). Here the CDR3 DNA reads TGTGCCAGCAGTCCTTTCTTAGCGGGAGGCTCCTCCTACAATGAGCAGTTCTTC. This codes for CASSPFLAGGSSYNEQFF.

The chain employs TRBV28 and TRBJ1-5; TRBD1 aligns across 8 bases. V shed 4 bases, J shed 5 bases, and the junction held 4 bases outside the gene matches. There are 14 residues in the CDR3. Germline values: CDR1 MDHEN, CDR2 SYDVKM. The chain's CDR3 is CASSYPGGHQPQHF. CDR3 nucleotides: TGTGCCAGCAGTTATCCAGGGGGCCATCAGCCCCAGCATTTT.

The chain employs TRBV30 and TRBJ1-3; no reliable D call. The V and J ends lost 3 bases and 0 bases respectively, with 12 bases between them. The CDR3 length is 15 residues. Germline CDR1 GTSNPN, CDR2 SVGIG (reference sequence). CDR3 DNA sequence: TGTGCCTGGAGCAGACGGAGAGACTCTGGAAACACCATATATTTT. Translation gives CAWSRRRDSGNTIYF. The full variable domain, in which reference TRBV30 and TRBJ1-3 provide the parts outside the CDR3, is SQTIHQWPATLVQPVGSPLSLECTVEGTSNPNLYWYRQAAGRGLQLLFYSVGIGQISSEVPQNLSASRPQDRQFILSSKKLLLSDSGFYLCAWSRRRDSGNTIYFGEGSWLTVV.

The V call is TRBV5-1, the J call TRBJ2-7; TRBD1 aligns across 7 bases. The V gene end was trimmed by 9 bases and the J gene end by 6 bases; junction bases not matched to a gene: 12. This CDR3 has 13 amino acids. Germline assignment: CDR1 SGHRS and CDR2 YFSETQ. The DNA for the CDR3 is TGCGCCACCACCTCGCCCGACAGGGCCGAGCAGTACTTC. It encodes CATTSPDRAEQYF.

The chain is built from TRBV27 and TRBJ2-5, with TRBD2 matching over 12 bases. J lost 3 bases, V lost 5 bases, and 13 bases had no gene match. The CDR3 contains 18 residues. In germline, CDR1 is MNHEY, CDR2 SMNVEV (reference sequence). This chain's CDR3 is CASSRLAGAWGQEETQYF. The CDR3 DNA sequence: TGTGCCAGCAGTCGACTAGCGGGGGCTTGGGGGCAAGAAGAGACCCAGTACTTC.